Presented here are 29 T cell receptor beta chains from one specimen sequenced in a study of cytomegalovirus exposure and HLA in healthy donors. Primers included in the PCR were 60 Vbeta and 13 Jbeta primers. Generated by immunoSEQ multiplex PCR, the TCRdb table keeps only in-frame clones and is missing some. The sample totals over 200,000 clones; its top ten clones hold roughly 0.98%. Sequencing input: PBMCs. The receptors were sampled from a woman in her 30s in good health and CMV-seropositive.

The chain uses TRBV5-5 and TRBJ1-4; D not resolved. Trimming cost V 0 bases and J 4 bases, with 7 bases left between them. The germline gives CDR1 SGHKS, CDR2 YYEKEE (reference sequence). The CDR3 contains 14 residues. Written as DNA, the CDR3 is TGTGCCAGCAGCTTGGGTGCCAGTAATGAAAAACTGTTTTTT. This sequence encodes CASSLGASNEKLFF.

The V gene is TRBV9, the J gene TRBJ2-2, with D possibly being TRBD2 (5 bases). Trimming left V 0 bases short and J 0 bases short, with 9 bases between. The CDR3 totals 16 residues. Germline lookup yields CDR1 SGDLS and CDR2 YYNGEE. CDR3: CASSVGGSTNTGELFF. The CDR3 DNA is TGTGCCAGCAGCGTAGGAGGGAGTACGAACACCGGGGAGCTGTTTTTT.

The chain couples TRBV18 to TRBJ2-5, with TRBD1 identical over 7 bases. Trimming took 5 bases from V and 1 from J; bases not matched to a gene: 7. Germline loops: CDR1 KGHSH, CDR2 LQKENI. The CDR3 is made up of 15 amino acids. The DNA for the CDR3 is TGTGCCAGCTCATCCTATACAGGGGCCCAAGAGACCCAGTACTTC. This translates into CASSSYTGAQETQYF.

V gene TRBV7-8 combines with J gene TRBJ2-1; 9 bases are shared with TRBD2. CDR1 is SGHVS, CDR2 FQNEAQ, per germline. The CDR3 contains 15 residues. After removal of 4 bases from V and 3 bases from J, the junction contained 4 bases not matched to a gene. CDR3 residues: CASSSATSGYNEQFF. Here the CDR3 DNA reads TGTGCCAGCAGCTCTGCGACTAGCGGCTACAATGAGCAGTTCTTC. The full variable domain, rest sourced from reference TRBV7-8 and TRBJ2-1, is GAGVSQSPRYKVAKRGQDVALRCDPISGHVSLFWYQQALGQGPEFLTYFQNEAQLDKSGLPSDRFFAERPEGSVSTLKIQRTQQEDSAVYLCASSSATSGYNEQFFGPGTRLTVL.

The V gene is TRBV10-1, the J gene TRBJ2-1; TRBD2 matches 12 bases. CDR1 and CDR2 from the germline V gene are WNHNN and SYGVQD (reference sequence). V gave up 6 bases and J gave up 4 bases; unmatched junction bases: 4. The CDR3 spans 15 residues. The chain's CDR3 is CASSPGTSGYNEQFF. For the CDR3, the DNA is TGCGCCAGCAGCCCGGGGACTAGCGGGTACAATGAGCAGTTCTTC.

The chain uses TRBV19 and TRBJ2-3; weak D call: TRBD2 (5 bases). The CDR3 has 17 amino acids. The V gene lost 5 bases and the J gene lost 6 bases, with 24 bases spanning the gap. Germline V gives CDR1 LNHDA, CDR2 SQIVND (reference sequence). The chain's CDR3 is CASSPLLDIMNADTQYF. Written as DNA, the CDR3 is TGTGCCAGTAGTCCCTTACTAGATATTATGAATGCGGATACGCAGTATTTT. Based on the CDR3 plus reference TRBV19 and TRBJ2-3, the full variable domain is DGGITQSPKYLFRKEGQNVTLSCEQNLNHDAMYWYRQDPGQGLRLIYYSQIVNDFQKGDIAEGYSVSREKKESFPLTVTSAQKNPTAFYLCASSPLLDIMNADTQYFGPGTRLTVL.

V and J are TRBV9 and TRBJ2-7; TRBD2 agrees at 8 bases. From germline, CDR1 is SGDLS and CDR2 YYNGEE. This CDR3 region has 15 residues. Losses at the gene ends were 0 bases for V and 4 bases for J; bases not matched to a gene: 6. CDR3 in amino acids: CASSVAAGRGYEQYF. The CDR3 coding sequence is TGTGCCAGCAGCGTAGCTGCCGGGAGGGGATACGAGCAGTACTTC.

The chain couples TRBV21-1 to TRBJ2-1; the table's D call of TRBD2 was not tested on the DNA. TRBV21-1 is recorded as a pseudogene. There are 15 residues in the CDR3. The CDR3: CASSKPQTGFNEQFF. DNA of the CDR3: TGTGCCAGCAGCAAACCCCAGACGGGGTTCAATGAGCAGTTCTTC.

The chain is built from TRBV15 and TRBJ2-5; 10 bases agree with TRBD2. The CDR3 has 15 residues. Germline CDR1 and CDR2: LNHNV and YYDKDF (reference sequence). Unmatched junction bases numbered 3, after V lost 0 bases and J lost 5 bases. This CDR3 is CATSREAGGGETQYF. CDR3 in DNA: TGTGCCACCAGCAGAGAAGCGGGAGGGGGGGAGACCCAGTACTTC.

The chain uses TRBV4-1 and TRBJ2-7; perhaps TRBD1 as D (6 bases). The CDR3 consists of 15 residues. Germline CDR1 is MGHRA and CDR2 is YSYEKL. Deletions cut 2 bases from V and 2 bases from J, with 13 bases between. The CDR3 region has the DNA TGCGCCAGCAGCCAACTGGGACAACCCCCCTACGAGCAGTACTTC. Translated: CASSQLGQPPYEQYF.

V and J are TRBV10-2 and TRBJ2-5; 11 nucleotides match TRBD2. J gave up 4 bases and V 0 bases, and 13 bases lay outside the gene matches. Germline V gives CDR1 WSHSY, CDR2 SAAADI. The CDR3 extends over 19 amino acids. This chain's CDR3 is CASSESPRTSGSLGETQYF. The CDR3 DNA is TGCGCCAGCAGTGAGTCCCCTCGTACTAGCGGGAGCCTGGGAGAGACCCAGTACTTC.

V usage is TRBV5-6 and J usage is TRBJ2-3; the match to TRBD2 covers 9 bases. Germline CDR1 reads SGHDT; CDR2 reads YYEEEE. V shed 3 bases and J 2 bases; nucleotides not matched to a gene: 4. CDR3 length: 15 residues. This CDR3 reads CASSYSGGYTDTQYF. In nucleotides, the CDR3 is TGTGCCAGCAGCTATAGCGGGGGATACACAGATACGCAGTATTTT.

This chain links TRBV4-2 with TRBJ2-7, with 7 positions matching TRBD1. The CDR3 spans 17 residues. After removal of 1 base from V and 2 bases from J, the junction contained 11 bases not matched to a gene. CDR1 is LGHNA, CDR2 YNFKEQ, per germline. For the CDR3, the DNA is TGTGCCAGCAGCCAAGGGTTCCGTGGGACAGAGACCTACGAGCAGTACTTC. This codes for CASSQGFRGTETYEQYF.

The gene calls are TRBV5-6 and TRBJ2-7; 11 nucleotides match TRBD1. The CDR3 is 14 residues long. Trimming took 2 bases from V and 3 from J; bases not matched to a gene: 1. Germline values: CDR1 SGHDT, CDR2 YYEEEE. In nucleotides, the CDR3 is TGTGCCAGCAGCTTCGGGACAGGGGGCTACGAGCAGTACTTC. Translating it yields CASSFGTGGYEQYF.

For the CDR3, the DNA is TGCGCCAGCAGCCAAACAGGGGTGAACACTGAAGCTTTCTTT. It translates to CASSQTGVNTEAFF. The J gene is TRBJ1-1, the V gene TRBV5-1, with TRBD1 matching over 7 bases. The CDR3 runs 14 residues. Germline assignment: CDR1 SGHRS and CDR2 YFSETQ. V dropped 4 bases and J dropped 0; count of bases not matched to a gene: 3.

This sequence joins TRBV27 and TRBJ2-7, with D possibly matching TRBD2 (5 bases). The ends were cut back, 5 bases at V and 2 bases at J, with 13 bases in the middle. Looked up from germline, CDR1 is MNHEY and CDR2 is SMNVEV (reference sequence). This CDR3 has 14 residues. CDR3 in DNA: TGTGCCAGCAGTCCCGGCGGGCAGACCTACGAGCAGTACTTC. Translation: CASSPGGQTYEQYF.

This CDR3 is CSVESMAGNEQYF. CDR3 DNA sequence: TGCAGCGTTGAAAGCATGGCGGGGAACGAGCAGTACTTC. This chain connects TRBV29-1 to TRBJ2-7, with D possibly matching TRBD2 (6 bases). Germline V gene lookup returns CDR1 SQVTM and CDR2 ANQGSEA. With 2 bases removed from V and 5 bases from J, the gap between germline ends came to 13 bases. The CDR3 sequence is 13 residues long.

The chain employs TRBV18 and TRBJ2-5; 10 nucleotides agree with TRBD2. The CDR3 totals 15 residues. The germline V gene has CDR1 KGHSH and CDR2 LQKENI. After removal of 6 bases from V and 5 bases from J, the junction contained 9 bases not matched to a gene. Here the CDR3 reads CASSRTSGPQETQYF. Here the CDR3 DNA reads TGTGCCAGCTCCCGGACTAGCGGCCCCCAGGAGACCCAGTACTTC.

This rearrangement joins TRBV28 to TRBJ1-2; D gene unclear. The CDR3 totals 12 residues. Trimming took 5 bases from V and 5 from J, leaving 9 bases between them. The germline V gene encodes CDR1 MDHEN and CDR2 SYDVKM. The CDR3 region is CASSRSDYGYTF. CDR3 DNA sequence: TGTGCCAGCAGTCGCAGCGATTATGGCTACACCTTC.

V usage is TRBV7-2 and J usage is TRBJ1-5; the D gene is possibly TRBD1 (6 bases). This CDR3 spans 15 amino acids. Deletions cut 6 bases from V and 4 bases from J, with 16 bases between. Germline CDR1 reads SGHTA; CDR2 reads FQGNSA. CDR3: CASRKDGGGNQPQHF. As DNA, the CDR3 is TGTGCCAGCAGAAAAGATGGGGGCGGGAATCAGCCCCAGCATTTT.

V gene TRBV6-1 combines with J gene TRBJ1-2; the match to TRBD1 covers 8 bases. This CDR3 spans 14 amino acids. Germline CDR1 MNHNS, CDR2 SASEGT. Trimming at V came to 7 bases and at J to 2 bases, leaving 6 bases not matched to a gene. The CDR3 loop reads CASNDRGLNYGYTF. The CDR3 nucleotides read TGTGCCAGCAATGACAGGGGTCTCAACTATGGCTACACCTTC.

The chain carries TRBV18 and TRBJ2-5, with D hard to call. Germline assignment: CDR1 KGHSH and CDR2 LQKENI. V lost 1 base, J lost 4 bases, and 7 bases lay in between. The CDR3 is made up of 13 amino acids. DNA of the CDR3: TGTGCCAGCTCACCACGAGAACGAGAGACCCAGTACTTC. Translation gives CASSPRERETQYF. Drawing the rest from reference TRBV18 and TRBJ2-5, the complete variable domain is NAGVMQNPRHLVRRRGQEARLRCSPMKGHSHVYWYRQLPEEGLKFMVYLQKENIIDESGMPKERFSAEFPKEGPSILRIQQVVRGDSAAYFCASSPRERETQYFGPGTRLLVL.

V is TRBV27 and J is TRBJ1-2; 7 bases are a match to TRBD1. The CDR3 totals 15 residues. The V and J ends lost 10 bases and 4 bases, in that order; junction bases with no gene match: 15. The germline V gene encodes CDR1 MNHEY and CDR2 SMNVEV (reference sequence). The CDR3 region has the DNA TGTGCCACCACCACGCTTCAGGGGGACGGCTATGGCTACACCTTC. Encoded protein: CATTTLQGDGYGYTF.

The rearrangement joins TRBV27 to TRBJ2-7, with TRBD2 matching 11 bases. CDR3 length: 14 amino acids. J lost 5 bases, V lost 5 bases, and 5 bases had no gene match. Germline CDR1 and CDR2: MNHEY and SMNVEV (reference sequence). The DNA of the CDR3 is TGTGCCAGCAGTCGACTAGCGGGAAGGAACGAGCAGTACTTC. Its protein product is CASSRLAGRNEQYF.

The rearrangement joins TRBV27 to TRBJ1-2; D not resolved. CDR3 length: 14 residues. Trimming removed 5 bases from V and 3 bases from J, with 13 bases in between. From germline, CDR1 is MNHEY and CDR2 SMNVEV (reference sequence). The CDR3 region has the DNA TGTGCCAGCAGTCCTAACCGGGGAGACTATGGCTACACCTTC. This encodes CASSPNRGDYGYTF.

CDR3 in amino acids: CSVATGVESEAFF. For the CDR3, the DNA is TGCAGCGTAGCTACAGGGGTCGAATCTGAAGCTTTCTTT. The genes are TRBV29-1 and TRBJ1-1; TRBD1 matches at 7 bases. Germline-derived CDR1 and CDR2 are SQVTM and ANQGSEA. This CDR3 is built from 13 residues. The V segment lost 6 bases and the J segment 6 bases; nucleotides outside the gene matches: 10.

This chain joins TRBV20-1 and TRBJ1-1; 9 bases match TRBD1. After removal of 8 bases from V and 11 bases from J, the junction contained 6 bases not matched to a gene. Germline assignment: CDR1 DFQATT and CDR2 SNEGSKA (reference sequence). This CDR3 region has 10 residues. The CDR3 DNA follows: TGCAGTACACAGGGGGCGTCTGCTTTCTTT. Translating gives CSTQGASAFF.

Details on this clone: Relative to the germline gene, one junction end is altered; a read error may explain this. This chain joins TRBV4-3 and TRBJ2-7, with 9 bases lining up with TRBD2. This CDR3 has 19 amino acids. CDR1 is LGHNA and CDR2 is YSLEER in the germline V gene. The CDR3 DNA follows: TGCGCCGGCAGCCAAGAGCGGGCGGTGACTAGCGGATACTCCTACGAGCAGTACTTC. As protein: CAGSQERAVTSGYSYEQYF.

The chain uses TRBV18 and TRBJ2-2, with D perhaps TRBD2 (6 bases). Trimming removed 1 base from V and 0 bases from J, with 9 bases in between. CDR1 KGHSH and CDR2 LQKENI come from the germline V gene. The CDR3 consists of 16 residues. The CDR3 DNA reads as TGTGCCAGCTCACCACGGGCTAGCGCGAACACCGGGGAGCTGTTTTTT. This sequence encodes CASSPRASANTGELFF.